This TCR beta chain stems from a study of CD8+ T cells in alopecia areata. As for the study in general: Tofacitinib administration persisted for 6 to 18 months, succeeded by 6 months off drug. Broader study findings: On tofacitinib, scalp clonality and expanded CD8+ clones among top 100 fell significantly. Scalp and blood samples kept many expanded lesional clones throughout tofacitinib. Only one nonresponder was present, which leaves the link between baseline CD8+ expansion and response uncertain.

This clone was observed once. Its antigen is unknown. The CDR3 contains 13 residues. Per the germline V gene, CDR1 is MNHEY and CDR2 is SVGAGI. V gave up 5 bases and J gave up 4 bases, with 11 bases separating them. Sequencing used cDNA as its template, made by extracting RNA and reverse transcribing it. The data were produced by immunoSEQ multiplex PCR, yet TCRdb's version contains in-frame clones alone and is incomplete. The sample shows some 99,000 clones, about 58% of them seen only once. As for treatment: oral pan-JAK inhibitor, 5-10 mg twice daily. The TCR originated in a human donor with alopecia areata. The J gene is TRBJ1-1, the V gene TRBV6-5, with D perhaps TRBD1 (5 bases). The sequencing here drew on CD8+ T cells sorted from blood, taken at week 4, from a patient treated with tofacitinib. CDR3 sequence (DNA): TGTGCCAGCAGTCCGGGGGGATTCACTGAAGCTTTCTTT. As protein: CASSPGGFTEAFF.